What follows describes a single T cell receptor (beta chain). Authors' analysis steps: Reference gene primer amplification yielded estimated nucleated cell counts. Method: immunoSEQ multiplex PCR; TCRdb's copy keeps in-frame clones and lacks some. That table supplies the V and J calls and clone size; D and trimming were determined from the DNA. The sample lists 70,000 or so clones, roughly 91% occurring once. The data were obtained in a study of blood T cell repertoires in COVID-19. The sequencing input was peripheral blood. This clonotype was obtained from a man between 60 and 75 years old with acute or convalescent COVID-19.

The CDR3, as DNA: TGTGCCAGAAGCGGACAGGCCAACTACGAGCAGTACTTC. Amino acid sequence: CARSGQANYEQYF. The chain couples TRBV19 to TRBJ2-7, with 7 nucleotides matching TRBD1. Trimming removed 9 bases from V and 3 bases from J; junction bases left unmatched: 8. CDR3 length: 13 residues. CDR1 is LNHDA and CDR2 is SQIVND in the germline V gene (reference sequence). Complete variable domain (other parts from reference TRBV19 and TRBJ2-7): DGGITQSPKYLFRKEGQNVTLSCEQNLNHDAMYWYRQDPGQGLRLIYYSQIVNDFQKGDIAEGYSVSREKKESFPLTVTSAQKNPTAFYLCARSGQANYEQYFGPGTRLTVT.